The T cell receptor (beta chain) under discussion was sequenced for a study of tumor and adjacent non-tumor tissue in lung cancer. Three rounds of nested PCR, following a modified ARM-PCR protocol, produced the TCRbeta library. TCRdb called the multiplex PCR reads again in MiXCR, with one record for every CDR3 protein. The table records 76,000 or so distinct CDR3 sequences, 55% to 70% of them present only once. On this clonotype: One junction end disagrees with the germline gene, perhaps due to a read error.

This CDR3 has 16 amino acids. Germline CDR1 and CDR2: MNHNS and SASEGT. This sample's RNA came from whole unsorted tissue. Sequencing was done on a sample of lung tumor tissue. The chain joins TRBV6-1 to TRBJ2-7, with 10 bases lining up with TRBD2. The TCR originated in a woman aged 70 to 79 with non-small cell lung cancer. This chain's CDR3 is CASTRQPLAGMDEHYF. The DNA of the CDR3 is TGCGCCAGCACCCGCCAACCACTAGCGGGAATGGACGAGCACTACTTC.